Given below is one TCR beta chain in context. Its cognate antigen has yet to be identified. Base qualities are not provided; no much larger clone lies one nucleotide away. The data stem from a study of blood T cell repertoires in COVID-19 (dated by TCRdb to the early 2020s). About the study as a whole: Samples from collaborators originated in the United States, Italy and Spain and spanned both the acute and convalescent phases of COVID-19. The material from the prospective study consisted of cDNA or gDNA derived from T cells, B-cell-depleted T cells, or PBMCs. Subjects who had been exposed to COVID-19, were actively infected with it, or had recovered from it provided the deeply sampled blood TCRbeta repertoires that made up the dataset. The repertoires were made available in a free public database intended to serve as a resource for research on the immune response to SARS-CoV-2. Samples came from the ongoing ImmuneRACE study (first 160 participants) plus 1,254 subjects from 6 global collaborators. A de-identified subject ID, COVID-19 status, age in years and sex were almost always included in the sample metadata. HLA class I and class II types, where available, came from metadata supplied by the sample provider rather than from assay-based typing. Summary of the overall study and its limitations: The quantity of clinical and demographic metadata differed by source and by participant and was supplied without curation.

The immunoSEQ Assay, a bias-controlled multiplex PCR, was used to amplify TCRbeta CDR3 regions from genomic DNA. Concerning the study's data processing: Nucleated cell counts per sample were estimated from amplification of reference gene primers within the assay. To quantify the absolute abundance of each unique TCRbeta CDR3 rearrangement, sequence reads were collapsed and filtered. For each sample, productive Simpson clonality was calculated as the square root of Simpson's diversity index across productive rearrangements. Drawn from immuneACCESS, this table holds only the in-frame rearrangements with V and J called that TCRdb kept. Clones are partly lost; checked studies trace under half to an unresolved V gene and leave the rest unexplained. The DNA was the basis for D and trimming; V, J and clone size are from that table. The sample has about 280,000 clones on record, roughly 89% of them singletons. Clones ranked in the top ten supply approximately 2.2% of the sample.

The CDR3 contains 12 residues, cysteine and phenylalanine counted. The only DNA kept is the CDR3, 36 bases in frame from the first base. Trimmed from V: 7 bases; trimmed from J: 8 bases; junction bases lacking a gene match: 7. As encoded in the germline V gene, CDR1 is SGHAT while CDR2 is FQNNGV. Each collaborating institution followed its own protocols to collect whole blood in K2EDTA tubes. Collaborator samples were shipped for TCRbeta analysis as frozen whole blood, isolated PBMCs, or DNA extracted from either sample type. The chain couples TRBV11-2 to TRBJ1-2; TRBD1 agrees with 7 junctional bases. This TCR was sampled from a man aged 45-65 years with acute or convalescent COVID-19. The material sequenced was peripheral blood. The nucleotides are TGTGCCAGCACTATACCAGGGGGAGGCTACACCTTC. This codes for CASTIPGGGYTF.